Listed below are T cell receptor beta chains from one sample, sequenced in a study of shared clonotypes between healthy human individuals. Measured with immunoSEQ multiplex PCR; TCRdb has only the in-frame clones, and not every one. The sample contains about 2.4 million clones, around nine tenths of which appear only once. Sequenced: naive CD4+ T cells sorted from blood. The origin of the receptors is a man aged 18 to 35 in good health. CDR3s leave out the opening cysteine and the closing phenylalanine or tryptophan. D genes are given only for firm matches.

TRBV7-9	.	ASSYRPVLILNNEQF
TRBV6-5	.	ATTRGRNTEAF
TRBV28	TRBD1	ASTRGQDTEAF
TRBV5-4	.	ASSLGPDAGELF
TRBV28	TRBD2	ASQAGYTGELF
TRBV27	.	AIGSGLGTGELF
TRBV6-5	TRBD2	ASSSRGGEQY
TRBV6-6	.	ASRGKNSPLH
TRBV7-3	TRBD2	ASSLTVRVAGAVNEQF
TRBV5-6	.	ASSLGPPWEQF
TRBV7-9	.	ASSLAGGTDYEQY
TRBV4-3	TRBD2	ASSQGGLASTDTQY
TRBV5-1	.	ASSLAGTDTQY
TRBV7-9	.	ASTAGTLRSGNTIY
TRBV4-1	TRBD2	ASSQAIAGAREQY
TRBV5-1	TRBD2	ASVIRASGRIYNEQF
TRBV2	TRBD2	ASSAGLAGGQEETQY
TRBV6-1	.	ASISTSGPYEQY
TRBV4-3	TRBD2	ASSQEKTPAGVLGEQY
TRBV6-1	TRBD1	ASRTGEVTEAF
TRBV18	TRBD1	ASSQITGGGSPLH
TRBV5-1	TRBD2	ASSPAGLAGKLSGANVLT
TRBV2	TRBD2	ASSVLGGAEQY
TRBV7-8	.	ASSLGRDSVYYEQY
TRBV7-9	TRBD1	ASSLGTGGPHSPLH
TRBV6-4	TRBD1	ARTGQFYNEQF